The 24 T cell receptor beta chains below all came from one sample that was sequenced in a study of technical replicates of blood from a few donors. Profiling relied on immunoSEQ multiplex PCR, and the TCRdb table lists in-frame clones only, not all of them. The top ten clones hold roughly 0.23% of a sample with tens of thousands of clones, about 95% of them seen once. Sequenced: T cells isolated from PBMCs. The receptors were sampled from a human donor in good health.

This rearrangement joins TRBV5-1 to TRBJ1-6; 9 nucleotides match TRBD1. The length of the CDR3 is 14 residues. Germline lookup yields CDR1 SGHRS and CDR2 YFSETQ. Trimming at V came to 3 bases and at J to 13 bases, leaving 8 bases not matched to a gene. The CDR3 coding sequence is TGCGCCAGCAGCTCGGGACAGGGTAATCCCCCCCTCCACTTT. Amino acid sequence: CASSSGQGNPPLHF.

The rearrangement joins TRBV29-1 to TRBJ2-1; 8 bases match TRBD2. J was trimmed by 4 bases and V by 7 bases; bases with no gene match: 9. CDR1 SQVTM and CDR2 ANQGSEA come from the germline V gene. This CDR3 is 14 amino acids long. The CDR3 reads CSGAYSGAYNEQFF. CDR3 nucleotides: TGCAGCGGAGCCTATAGCGGGGCTTACAATGAGCAGTTCTTC.

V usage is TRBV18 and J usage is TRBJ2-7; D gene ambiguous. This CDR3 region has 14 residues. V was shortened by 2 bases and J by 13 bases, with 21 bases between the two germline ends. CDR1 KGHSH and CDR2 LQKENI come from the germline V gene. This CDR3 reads CASSPVNSLGQGYF. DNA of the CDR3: TGTGCCAGCTCACCAGTTAACAGTTTGGGCCAAGGATACTTC. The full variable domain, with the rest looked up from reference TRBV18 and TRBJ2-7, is NAGVMQNPRHLVRRRGQEARLRCSPMKGHSHVYWYRQLPEEGLKFMVYLQKENIIDESGMPKERFSAEFPKEGPSILRIQQVVRGDSAAYFCASSPVNSLGQGYFGPGTRLTVT.

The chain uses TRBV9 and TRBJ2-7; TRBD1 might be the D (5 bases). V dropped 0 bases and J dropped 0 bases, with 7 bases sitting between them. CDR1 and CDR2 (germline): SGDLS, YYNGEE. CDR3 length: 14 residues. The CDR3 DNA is TGTGCCAGCAGCGTAGACAGGTACTCCTACGAGCAGTACTTC. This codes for CASSVDRYSYEQYF.

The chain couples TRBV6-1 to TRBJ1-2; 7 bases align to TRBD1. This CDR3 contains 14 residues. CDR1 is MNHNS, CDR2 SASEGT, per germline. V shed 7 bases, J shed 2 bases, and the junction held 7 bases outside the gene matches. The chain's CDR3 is CASTEGQLNYGYTF. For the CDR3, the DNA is TGTGCCAGCACCGAGGGACAGCTCAACTATGGCTACACCTTC.

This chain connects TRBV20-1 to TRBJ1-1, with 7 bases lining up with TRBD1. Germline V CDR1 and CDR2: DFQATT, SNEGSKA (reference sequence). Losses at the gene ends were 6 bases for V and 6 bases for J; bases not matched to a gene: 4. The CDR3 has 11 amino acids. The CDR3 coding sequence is TGCAGTGCGCCGACAGGGCCTGAAGCTTTCTTT. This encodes CSAPTGPEAFF.

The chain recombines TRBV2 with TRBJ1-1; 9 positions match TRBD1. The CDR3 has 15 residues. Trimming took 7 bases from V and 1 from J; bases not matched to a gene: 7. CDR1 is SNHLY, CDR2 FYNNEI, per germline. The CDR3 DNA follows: TGTGCCAGCATGGAGGGACAGGGTGAGAACACTGAAGCTTTCTTT. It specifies CASMEGQGENTEAFF.

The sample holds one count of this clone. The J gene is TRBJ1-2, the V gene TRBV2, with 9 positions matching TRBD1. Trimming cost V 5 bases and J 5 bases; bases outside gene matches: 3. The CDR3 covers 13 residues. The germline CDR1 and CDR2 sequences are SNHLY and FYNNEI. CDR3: CASSTGQGYGYTF. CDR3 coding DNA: TGTGCCAGCAGTACGGGACAGGGTTATGGCTACACCTTC.

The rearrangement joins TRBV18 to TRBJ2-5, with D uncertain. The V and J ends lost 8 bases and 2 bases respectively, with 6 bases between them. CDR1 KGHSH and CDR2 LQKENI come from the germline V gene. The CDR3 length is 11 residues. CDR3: CASLFQETQYF. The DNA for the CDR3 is TGTGCCAGCCTCTTTCAAGAGACCCAGTACTTC.

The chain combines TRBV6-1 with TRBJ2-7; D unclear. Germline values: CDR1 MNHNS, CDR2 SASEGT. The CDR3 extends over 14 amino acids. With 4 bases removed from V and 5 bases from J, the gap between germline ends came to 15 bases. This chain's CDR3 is CASSGGRQGHEQYF. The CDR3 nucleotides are TGTGCCAGCAGTGGTGGTAGACAAGGCCACGAGCAGTACTTC.

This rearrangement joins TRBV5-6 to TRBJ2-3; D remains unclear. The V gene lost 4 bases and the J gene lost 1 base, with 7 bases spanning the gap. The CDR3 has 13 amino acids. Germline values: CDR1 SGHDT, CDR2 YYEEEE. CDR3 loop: CASSPTGTDTQYF. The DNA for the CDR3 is TGTGCCAGCAGCCCGACTGGCACAGATACGCAGTATTTT.

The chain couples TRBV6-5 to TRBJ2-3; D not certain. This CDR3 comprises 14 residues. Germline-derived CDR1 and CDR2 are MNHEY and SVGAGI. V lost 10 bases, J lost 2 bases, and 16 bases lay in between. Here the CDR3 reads CAIKAGASTDTQYF. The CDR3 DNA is TGTGCCATCAAGGCAGGTGCCTCCACAGATACGCAGTATTTT.

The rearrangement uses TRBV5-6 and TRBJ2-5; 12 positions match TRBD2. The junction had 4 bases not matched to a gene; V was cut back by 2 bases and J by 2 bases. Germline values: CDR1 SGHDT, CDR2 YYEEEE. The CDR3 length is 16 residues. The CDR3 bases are TGTGCCAGCAGCTTTCCGGGACTAGCGGGTCAAGAGACCCAGTACTTC. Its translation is CASSFPGLAGQETQYF.

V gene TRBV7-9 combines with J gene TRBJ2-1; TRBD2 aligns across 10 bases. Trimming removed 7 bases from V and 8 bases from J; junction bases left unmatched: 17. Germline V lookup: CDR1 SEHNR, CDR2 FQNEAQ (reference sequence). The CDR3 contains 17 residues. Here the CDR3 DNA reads TGTGCCAGCACCCTTATAGGACTAGCGGTTATGGGGGATGAGCAGTTCTTC. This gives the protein CASTLIGLAVMGDEQFF.

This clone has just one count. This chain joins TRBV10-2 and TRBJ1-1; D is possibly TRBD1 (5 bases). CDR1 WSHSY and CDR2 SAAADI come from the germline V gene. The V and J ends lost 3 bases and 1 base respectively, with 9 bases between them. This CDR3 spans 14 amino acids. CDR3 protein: CASSDTRANTEAFF. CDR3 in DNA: TGCGCCAGCAGTGATACCAGGGCGAACACTGAAGCTTTCTTT.

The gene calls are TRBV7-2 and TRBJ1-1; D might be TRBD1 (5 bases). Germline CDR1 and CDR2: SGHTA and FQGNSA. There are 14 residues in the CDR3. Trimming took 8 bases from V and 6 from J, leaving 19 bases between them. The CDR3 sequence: CASFRAGGHAEAFF. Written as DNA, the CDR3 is TGTGCCAGCTTCCGGGCGGGGGGTCACGCTGAAGCTTTCTTT.

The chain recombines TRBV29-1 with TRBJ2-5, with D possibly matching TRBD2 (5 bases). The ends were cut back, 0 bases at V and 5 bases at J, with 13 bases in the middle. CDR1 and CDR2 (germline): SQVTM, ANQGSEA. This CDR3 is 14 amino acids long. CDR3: CSVEDRGLSETQYF. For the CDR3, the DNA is TGCAGCGTTGAAGATCGCGGGTTGTCTGAGACCCAGTACTTC.

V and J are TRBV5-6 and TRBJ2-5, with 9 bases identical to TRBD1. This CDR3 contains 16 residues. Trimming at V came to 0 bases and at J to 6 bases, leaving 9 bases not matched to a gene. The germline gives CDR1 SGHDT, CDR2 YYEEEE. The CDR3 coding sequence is TGTGCCAGCAGCTTGGAGACAGGGGGGGATCTTCAGACCCAGTACTTC. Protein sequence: CASSLETGGDLQTQYF. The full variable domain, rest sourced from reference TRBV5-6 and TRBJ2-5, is DAGVTQSPTHLIKTRGQQVTLRCSPKSGHDTVSWYQQALGQGPQFIFQYYEEEERQRGNFPDRFSGHQFPNYSSELNVNALLLGDSALYLCASSLETGGDLQTQYFGPGTRLLVL.

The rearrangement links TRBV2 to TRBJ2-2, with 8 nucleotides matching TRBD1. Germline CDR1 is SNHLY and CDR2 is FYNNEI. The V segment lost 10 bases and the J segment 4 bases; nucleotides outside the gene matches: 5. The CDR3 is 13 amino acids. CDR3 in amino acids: CAIQGVGTGELFF. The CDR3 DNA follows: TGTGCCATACAGGGGGTCGGCACCGGGGAGCTGTTTTTT.

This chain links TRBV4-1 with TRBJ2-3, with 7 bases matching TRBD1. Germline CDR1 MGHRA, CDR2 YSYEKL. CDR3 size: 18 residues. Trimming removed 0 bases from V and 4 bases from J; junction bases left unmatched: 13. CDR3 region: CASSQEQLTGFNPDTQYF. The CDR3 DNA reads TGCGCCAGCAGCCAAGAACAGCTGACAGGGTTTAATCCAGATACGCAGTATTTT.

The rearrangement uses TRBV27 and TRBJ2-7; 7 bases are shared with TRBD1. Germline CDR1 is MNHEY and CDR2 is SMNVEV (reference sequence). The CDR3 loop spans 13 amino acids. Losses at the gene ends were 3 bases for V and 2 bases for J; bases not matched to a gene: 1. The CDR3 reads CASSFGTAYEQYF. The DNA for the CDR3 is TGTGCCAGCAGTTTCGGGACAGCCTACGAGCAGTACTTC.

CDR3 in amino acids: CASSFTGTDTQYF. The CDR3 DNA follows: TGTGCCAGCAGTTTCACAGGGACAGATACGCAGTATTTT. The chain recombines TRBV27 with TRBJ2-3, with D possibly matching TRBD1 (6 bases). Trimming stripped 3 bases from V and 3 bases from J, with 7 bases between. Germline values: CDR1 MNHEY, CDR2 SMNVEV (reference sequence). This CDR3 contains 13 residues.

CDR3 protein: CASSTRPLRTSGGDSYEQYF. The CDR3 region has the DNA TGCGCCAGCAGTACCCGCCCGTTAAGGACTAGCGGGGGCGATTCCTACGAGCAGTACTTC. The chain employs TRBV4-1 and TRBJ2-7, with 13 bases fitting TRBD2. Germline assignment: CDR1 MGHRA and CDR2 YSYEKL. J lost 1 base, V lost 6 bases, and 18 bases had no gene match. The CDR3 sequence is 20 residues long.

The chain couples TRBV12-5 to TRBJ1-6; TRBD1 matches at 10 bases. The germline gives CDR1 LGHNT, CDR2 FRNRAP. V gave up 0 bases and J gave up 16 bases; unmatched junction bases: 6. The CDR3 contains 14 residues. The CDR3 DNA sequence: TGTGCTAGTGGTTTGGTAGGGGACAGGGGCATTCTCCACTTT. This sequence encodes CASGLVGDRGILHF.